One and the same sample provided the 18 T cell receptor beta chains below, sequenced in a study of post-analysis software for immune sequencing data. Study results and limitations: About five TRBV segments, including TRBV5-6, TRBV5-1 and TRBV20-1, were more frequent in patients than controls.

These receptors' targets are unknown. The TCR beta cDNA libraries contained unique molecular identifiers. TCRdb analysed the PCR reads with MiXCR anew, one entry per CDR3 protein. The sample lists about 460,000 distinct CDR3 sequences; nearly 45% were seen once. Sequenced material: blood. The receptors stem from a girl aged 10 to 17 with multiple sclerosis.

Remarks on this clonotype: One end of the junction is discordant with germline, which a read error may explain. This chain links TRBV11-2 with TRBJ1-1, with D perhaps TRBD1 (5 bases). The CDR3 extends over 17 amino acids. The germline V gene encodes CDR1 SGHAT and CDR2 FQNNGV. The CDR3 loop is CACSLVGKEGMNTEAFF. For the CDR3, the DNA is TGTGCCTGCAGCTTAGTAGGAAAAGAGGGGATGAACACTGAAGCTTTCTTT.

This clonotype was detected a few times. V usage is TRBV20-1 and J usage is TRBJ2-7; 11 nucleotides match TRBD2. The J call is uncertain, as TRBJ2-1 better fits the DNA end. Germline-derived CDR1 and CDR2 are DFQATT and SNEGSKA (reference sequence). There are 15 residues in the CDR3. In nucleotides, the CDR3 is TGCAGTGCTAGAGAGGTAGCGGGAGGGCGCGTTGAGCAGTTCTTC. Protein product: CSAREVAGGRVEQFF.

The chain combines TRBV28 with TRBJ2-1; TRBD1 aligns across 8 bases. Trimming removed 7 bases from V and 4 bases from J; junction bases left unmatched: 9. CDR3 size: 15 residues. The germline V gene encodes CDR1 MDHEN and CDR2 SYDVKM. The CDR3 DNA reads TGTGCCAGCATACCTTGGACAGGGAGGTACAATGAGCAGTTCTTC. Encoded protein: CASIPWTGRYNEQFF.

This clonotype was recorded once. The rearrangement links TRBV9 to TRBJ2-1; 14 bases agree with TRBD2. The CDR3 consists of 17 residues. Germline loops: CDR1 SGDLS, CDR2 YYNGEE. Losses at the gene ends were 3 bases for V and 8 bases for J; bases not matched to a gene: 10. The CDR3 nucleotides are TGTGCCAGCAGCGCCAAAAGGGGACTAGCGGGAGTCCATGAGCAGTTCTTC. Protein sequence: CASSAKRGLAGVHEQFF.

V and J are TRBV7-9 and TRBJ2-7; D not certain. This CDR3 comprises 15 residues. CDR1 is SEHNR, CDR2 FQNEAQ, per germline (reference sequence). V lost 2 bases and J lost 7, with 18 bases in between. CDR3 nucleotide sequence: TGTGCCAGCAGCTTAATTAAAGGTAGTGCGAGGGAGCAGTACTTC. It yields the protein CASSLIKGSAREQYF.

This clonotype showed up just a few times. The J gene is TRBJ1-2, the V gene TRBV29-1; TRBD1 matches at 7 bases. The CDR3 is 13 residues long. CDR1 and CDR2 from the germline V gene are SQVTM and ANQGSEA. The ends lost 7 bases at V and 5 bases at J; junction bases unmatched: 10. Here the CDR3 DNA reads TGCAGCGCCAACACAGGGGCGGGATATGGCTACACCTTC. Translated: CSANTGAGYGYTF.

The CDR3 nucleotides read TGTGCCAGCAGCCCGGACAGGGGGCTTATAGGGGACGAGCAGTACTTC. Translated, it gives CASSPDRGLIGDEQYF. The chain couples TRBV7-3 to TRBJ2-7, with 11 bases that match TRBD1. V gave up 5 bases and J gave up 5 bases; unmatched junction bases: 11. The CDR3 loop spans 16 amino acids. The germline gives CDR1 SGHTA, CDR2 FQGTGA.

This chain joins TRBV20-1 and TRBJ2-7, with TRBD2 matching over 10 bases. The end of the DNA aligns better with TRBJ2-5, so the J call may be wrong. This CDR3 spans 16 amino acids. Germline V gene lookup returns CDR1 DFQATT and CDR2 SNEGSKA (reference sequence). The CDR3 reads CSARLRSGGAGETQYF. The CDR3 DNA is TGCAGTGCTAGATTAAGGAGCGGGGGGGCCGGTGAGACCCAGTACTTC.

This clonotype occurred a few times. CDR3 DNA: TGTGCTGCCGGGACGATGAACCCAGATACGCAGTATTTT. Its translation: CAAGTMNPDTQYF. V and J are TRBV12-5 and TRBJ2-3, with D perhaps assigned TRBD1 or TRBD2 (5 bases each). CDR3 length: 13 residues. Trimming took 11 bases from V and 4 from J, leaving 16 bases between them. Germline CDR1 is LGHNT and CDR2 is FRNRAP.

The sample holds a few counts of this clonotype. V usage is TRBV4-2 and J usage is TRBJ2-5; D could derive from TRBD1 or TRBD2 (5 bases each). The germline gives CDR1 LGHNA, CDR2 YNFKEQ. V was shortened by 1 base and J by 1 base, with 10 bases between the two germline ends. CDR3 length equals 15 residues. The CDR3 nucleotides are TGTGCCAGCAGCCAAGGGGACCGGACCCAAGAGACCCAGTACTTC. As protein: CASSQGDRTQETQYF.

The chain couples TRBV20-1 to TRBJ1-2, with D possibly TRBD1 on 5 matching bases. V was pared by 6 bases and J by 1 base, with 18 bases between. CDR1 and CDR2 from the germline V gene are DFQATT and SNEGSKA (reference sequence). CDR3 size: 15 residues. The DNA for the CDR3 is TGCAGTGCCATCGGGACGGGAAACCTTAACTATGGCTACACCTTC. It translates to CSAIGTGNLNYGYTF.

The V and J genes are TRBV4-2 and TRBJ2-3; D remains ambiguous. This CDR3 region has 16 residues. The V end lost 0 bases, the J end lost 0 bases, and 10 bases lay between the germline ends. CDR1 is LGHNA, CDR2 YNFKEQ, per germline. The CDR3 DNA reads TGTGCCAGCAGCCAAGAAGACTCTCCCAGCACAGATACGCAGTATTTT. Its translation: CASSQEDSPSTDTQYF.

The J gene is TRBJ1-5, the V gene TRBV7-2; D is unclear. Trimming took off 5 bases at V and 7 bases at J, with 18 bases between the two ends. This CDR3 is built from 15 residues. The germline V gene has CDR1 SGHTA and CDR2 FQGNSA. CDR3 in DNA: TGTGCCAGCAGCGGTCTTGGCGGTCGGGGACAGCCCCAGCATTTT. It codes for CASSGLGGRGQPQHF.

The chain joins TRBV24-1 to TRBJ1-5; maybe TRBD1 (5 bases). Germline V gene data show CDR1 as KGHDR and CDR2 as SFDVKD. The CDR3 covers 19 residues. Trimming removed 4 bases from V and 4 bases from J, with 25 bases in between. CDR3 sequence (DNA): TGTGCCACCAGTGAGACTAGGGACGGCTGGGGGACTTCTAATCAGCCCCAGCATTTT. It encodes CATSETRDGWGTSNQPQHF.

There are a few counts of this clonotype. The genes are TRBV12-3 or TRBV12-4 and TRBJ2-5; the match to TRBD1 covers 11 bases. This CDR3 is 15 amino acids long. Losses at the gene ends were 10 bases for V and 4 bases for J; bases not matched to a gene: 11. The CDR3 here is CAIRWTGGGGETQYF. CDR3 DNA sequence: TGTGCCATTAGGTGGACAGGGGGCGGTGGAGAGACCCAGTACTTC.

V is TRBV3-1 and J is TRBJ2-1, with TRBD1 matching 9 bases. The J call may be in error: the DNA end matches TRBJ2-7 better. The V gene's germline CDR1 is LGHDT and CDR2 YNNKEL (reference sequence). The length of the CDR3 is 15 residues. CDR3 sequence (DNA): TGTGCCAGCAGCCAAGGGACAGGGGAGTTGGGCGAGCAGTACTTC. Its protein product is CASSQGTGELGEQYF.

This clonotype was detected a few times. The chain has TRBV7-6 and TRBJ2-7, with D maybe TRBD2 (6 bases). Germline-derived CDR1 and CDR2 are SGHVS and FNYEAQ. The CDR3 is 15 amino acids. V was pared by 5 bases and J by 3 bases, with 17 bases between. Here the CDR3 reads CASSEGSGLRYEQYF. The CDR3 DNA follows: TGTGCCAGCAGCGAAGGCTCGGGACTGCGCTACGAGCAGTACTTC. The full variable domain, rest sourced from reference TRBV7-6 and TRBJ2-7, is GAGVSQSPRYKVTKRGQDVALRCDPISGHVSLYWYRQALGQGPEFLTYFNYEAQQDKSGLPNDRFSAERPEGSISTLTIQRTEQRDSAMYRCASSEGSGLRYEQYFGPGTRLTVT.

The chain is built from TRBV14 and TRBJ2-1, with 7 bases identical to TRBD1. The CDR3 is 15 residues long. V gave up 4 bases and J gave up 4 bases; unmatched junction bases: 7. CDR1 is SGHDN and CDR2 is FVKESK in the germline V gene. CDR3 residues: CASSRIGTAYNEQFF. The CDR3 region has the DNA TGTGCCAGCAGCCGAATCGGGACAGCGTACAATGAGCAGTTCTTC.